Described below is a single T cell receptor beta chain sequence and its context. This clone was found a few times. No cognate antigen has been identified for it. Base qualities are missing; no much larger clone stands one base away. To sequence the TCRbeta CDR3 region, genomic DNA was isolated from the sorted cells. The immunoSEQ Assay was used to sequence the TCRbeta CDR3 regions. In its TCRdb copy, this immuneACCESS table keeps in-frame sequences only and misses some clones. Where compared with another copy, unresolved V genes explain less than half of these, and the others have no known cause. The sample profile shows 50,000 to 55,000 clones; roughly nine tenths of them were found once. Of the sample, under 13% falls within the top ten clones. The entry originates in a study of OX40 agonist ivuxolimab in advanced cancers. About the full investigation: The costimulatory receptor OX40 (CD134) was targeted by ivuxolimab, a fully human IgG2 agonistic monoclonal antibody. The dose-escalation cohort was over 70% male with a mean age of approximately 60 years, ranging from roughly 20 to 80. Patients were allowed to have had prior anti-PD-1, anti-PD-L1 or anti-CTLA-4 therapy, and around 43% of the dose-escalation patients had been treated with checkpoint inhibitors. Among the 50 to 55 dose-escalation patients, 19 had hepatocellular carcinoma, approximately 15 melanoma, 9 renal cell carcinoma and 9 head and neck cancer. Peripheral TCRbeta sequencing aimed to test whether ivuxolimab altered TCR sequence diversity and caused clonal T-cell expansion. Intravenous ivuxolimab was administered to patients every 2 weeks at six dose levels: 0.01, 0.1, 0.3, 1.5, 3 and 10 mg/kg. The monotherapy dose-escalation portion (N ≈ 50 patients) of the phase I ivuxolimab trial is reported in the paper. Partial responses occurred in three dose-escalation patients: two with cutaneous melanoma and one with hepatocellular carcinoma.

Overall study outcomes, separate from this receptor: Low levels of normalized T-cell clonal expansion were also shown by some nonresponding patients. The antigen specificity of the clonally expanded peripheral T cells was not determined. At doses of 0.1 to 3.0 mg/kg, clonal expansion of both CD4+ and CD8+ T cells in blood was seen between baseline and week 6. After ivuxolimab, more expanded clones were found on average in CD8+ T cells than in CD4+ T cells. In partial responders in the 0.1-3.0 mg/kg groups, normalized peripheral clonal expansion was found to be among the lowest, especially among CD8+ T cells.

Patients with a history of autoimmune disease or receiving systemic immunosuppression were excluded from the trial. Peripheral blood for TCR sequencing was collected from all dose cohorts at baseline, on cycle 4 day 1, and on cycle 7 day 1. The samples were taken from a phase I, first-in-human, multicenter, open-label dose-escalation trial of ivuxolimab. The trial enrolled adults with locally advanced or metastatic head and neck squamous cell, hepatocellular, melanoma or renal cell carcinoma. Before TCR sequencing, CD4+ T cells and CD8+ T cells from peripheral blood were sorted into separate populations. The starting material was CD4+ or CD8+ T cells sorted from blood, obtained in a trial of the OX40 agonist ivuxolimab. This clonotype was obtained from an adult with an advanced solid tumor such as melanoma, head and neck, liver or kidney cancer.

The CDR3 has the sequence CAINSLNRETQYF. The DNA sequence reads TGTGCCATCAATTCATTGAACAGAGAGACCCAGTACTTC. This chain joins TRBV6-1 to TRBJ2-5, with the D gene call left open. CDR1 and CDR2, looked up from the germline V gene, are MNHNS and SASEGT. Measured from the cysteine to the phenylalanine, the CDR3 is 13 residues long. Only the CDR3 region is kept as DNA, spanning 39 bases read in frame from base 1. V lost 10 bases and J lost 4 bases; the stretch between them is 16 bases long.